These 28 T cell receptor beta chains were sequenced from one sample in a study of cytomegalovirus exposure and HLA in healthy donors. TCRdb's copy holds only in-frame clones and misses some; the assay was immunoSEQ multiplex PCR. The sample gives around 93,000 clones, around 84% of which show up once; 20% to 25% is in the top ten. The sample consisted of PBMCs. These receptors were collected from a man aged 18 to 30 in good health and CMV-seropositive.

The rearrangement joins TRBV27 to TRBJ1-2, with 9 bases that match TRBD1. V lost 6 bases and J lost 8; bases outside the gene matches: 10. This CDR3 contains 14 residues. CDR1 and CDR2 (germline): MNHEY, SMNVEV (reference sequence). The CDR3 DNA reads TGTGCCAGCAGCCCCTCTGGGACAGGGTACGGCTACACCTTC. Amino acid sequence: CASSPSGTGYGYTF.

J is TRBJ1-5 and V is TRBV9, with a possible D match to TRBD1 (5 bases). The CDR3 runs 15 residues. Trimming removed 4 bases from V and 3 bases from J, with 14 bases in between. In germline, CDR1 is SGDLS, CDR2 YYNGEE. The CDR3 spells CASSHDSGANQPQHF. In DNA form, the CDR3 reads TGTGCCAGCAGCCACGACAGCGGGGCCAATCAGCCCCAGCATTTT. The full variable domain, with the rest looked up from reference TRBV9 and TRBJ1-5, is DSGVTQTPKHLITATGQRVTLRCSPRSGDLSVYWYQQSLDQGLQFLIQYYNGEERAKGNILERFSAQQFPDLHSELNLSSLELGDSALYFCASSHDSGANQPQHFGDGTRLSIL.

The CDR3 protein is CAITPTGDSGYTF. CDR3 coding DNA: TGTGCCATCACCCCAACAGGGGATTCGGGCTACACCTTC. The rearrangement links TRBV10-3 to TRBJ1-2, with 7 bases that match TRBD1. This CDR3 spans 13 amino acids. Losses at the gene ends were 7 bases for V and 8 bases for J; bases not matched to a gene: 10. Germline CDR1 is ENHRY and CDR2 is SYGVKD.

This chain uses TRBV6-4 with TRBJ2-7; 7 bases agree with TRBD1. Trimming at V came to 2 bases and at J to 6 bases, leaving 13 bases not matched to a gene. Germline CDR1 reads MRHNA; CDR2 reads SNTAGT. This CDR3 region has 16 residues. This chain's CDR3 is CASSDPQGERNSEQYF. The CDR3 DNA reads as TGTGCCAGCAGTGACCCTCAGGGGGAGCGAAATTCCGAGCAGTACTTC.

The chain combines TRBV6-5 with TRBJ2-5; D gene unclear. The CDR3 length is 14 residues. V was trimmed by 0 bases and J by 2 bases, leaving 7 bases between them. Germline CDR1 MNHEY, CDR2 SVGAGI. The CDR3 bases are TGTGCCAGCAGTTACTCGAGGCAGCAAGAGACCCAGTACTTC. The encoded protein is CASSYSRQQETQYF.

This clone was observed once. The genes are TRBV15 and TRBJ1-4; TRBD1 aligns across 7 bases. Germline loops: CDR1 LNHNV, CDR2 YYDKDF (reference sequence). V was pared by 1 base and J by 5 bases, with 4 bases of the junction left unmatched. The CDR3 length is 15 residues. This CDR3 is CATSRVPGQNEKLFF. Here the CDR3 DNA reads TGTGCCACCAGCAGAGTACCGGGACAGAATGAAAAACTGTTTTTT. The variable domain in full, with the rest retrieved from reference TRBV15 and TRBJ1-4, is DAMVIQNPRYQVTQFGKPVTLSCSQTLNHNVMYWYQQKSSQAPKLLFHYYDKDFNNEADTPDNFQSRRPNTSFCFLDIRSPGLGDTAMYLCATSRVPGQNEKLFFGSGTQLSVL.

This clone was observed a few times. The same CDR3 also results from other DNA sequences found in this sample. The CDR3 DNA reads TGCGCCAGCAGCCAAGATCTCTACGAGCAGTACTTC. It encodes CASSQDLYEQYF. The chain joins TRBV4-1 to TRBJ2-7; D gene ambiguous. V was shortened by 0 bases and J by 3 bases, with 3 bases between the two germline ends. There are 12 residues in the CDR3. Germline lookup yields CDR1 MGHRA and CDR2 YSYEKL.

Here the CDR3 reads CASSLFLSTGTGPEAFF. The CDR3 coding sequence is TGTGCCAGCAGCCTCTTTTTATCGACAGGGACTGGTCCTGAAGCTTTCTTT. The chain links TRBV5-6 to TRBJ1-1; TRBD1 matches 7 bases. The germline V gene encodes CDR1 SGHDT and CDR2 YYEEEE. CDR3 length equals 17 residues. J lost 6 bases, V lost 4 bases, and 18 bases had no gene match.

This clone was counted between two and nine times. The V and J genes are TRBV6-1 and TRBJ1-5, with a possible D match to TRBD1 (5 bases). CDR3 size: 13 residues. Trimming stripped 3 bases from V and 6 bases from J, with 9 bases between. In germline, CDR1 is MNHNS, CDR2 SASEGT. The CDR3 nucleotides are TGTGCCAGCAGTGACAGGGTAATTCAGCCCCAGCATTTT. This codes for CASSDRVIQPQHF.

The chain uses TRBV30 and TRBJ2-6, with 8 bases that match TRBD1. The CDR3 spans 15 residues. J was trimmed by 5 bases and V by 2 bases; bases with no gene match: 5. Germline CDR1 GTSNPN, CDR2 SVGIG (reference sequence). The CDR3: CAWSPTGDWANVLTF. The CDR3 nucleotides are TGTGCCTGGAGTCCGACAGGGGACTGGGCCAACGTCCTGACTTTC.

In this sample, this clone turned up a few times. V usage is TRBV28 and J usage is TRBJ2-7; tentative D call: TRBD2 (6 bases). V was trimmed by 5 bases and J by 2 bases, leaving 7 bases between them. The CDR3 extends over 12 amino acids. The germline CDR1 and CDR2 sequences are MDHEN and SYDVKM. Here the CDR3 reads CASSGGTYEQYV. In DNA, the CDR3 is TGTGCCAGCAGTGGGGGGACCTACGAGCAGTACGTC.

This clone was found once. The V and J genes are TRBV29-1 and TRBJ1-1, with D maybe TRBD1 (5 bases). There are 14 residues in the CDR3. Germline-derived CDR1 and CDR2 are SQVTM and ANQGSEA. Trimming removed 1 base from V and 6 bases from J, with 15 bases in between. The CDR3 DNA sequence: TGCAGCGTTGAAGGTGCGGGGCGGGCTTCTGAAGCTTTCTTT. Residues: CSVEGAGRASEAFF.

CDR3 region: CASSDFSGGSYNEQFF. CDR3 nucleotides: TGCGCCAGCAGTGATTTCAGCGGGGGCTCCTACAATGAGCAGTTCTTC. The gene calls are TRBV10-1 and TRBJ2-1; 8 bases are a match to TRBD2. V trimming: 3 bases; J trimming: 0 bases; junction bases outside the gene matches: 4. CDR1 WNHNN and CDR2 SYGVQD come from the germline V gene (reference sequence). The CDR3 consists of 16 residues.

The rearrangement joins TRBV7-2 to TRBJ1-2, with D possibly matching TRBD1 (6 bases). Germline-derived CDR1 and CDR2 are SGHTA and FQGNSA. This CDR3 spans 15 amino acids. With 5 bases removed from V and 6 bases from J, the gap between germline ends came to 19 bases. The CDR3, as DNA: TGTGCCAGCAGCCACGTTACACAACAGGGCGATGGCTACACCTTC. Translation gives CASSHVTQQGDGYTF.

The V call is TRBV27, the J call TRBJ2-7; D may be TRBD2 (6 bases). Germline V gene lookup returns CDR1 MNHEY and CDR2 SMNVEV (reference sequence). The CDR3 sequence is 14 residues long. Trimming shortened V by 4 bases and J by 4 bases, and 14 bases separated the two germline ends. CDR3 in amino acids: CASSSGLLTYEQYF. DNA for the CDR3: TGTGCCAGCAGTTCGGGACTCCTTACTTACGAGCAGTACTTC.

The chain couples TRBV18 to TRBJ1-4; D is ambiguous. The CDR3 loop spans 13 amino acids. Germline values: CDR1 KGHSH, CDR2 LQKENI. The V end lost 1 base, the J end lost 8 bases, and 8 bases lay between the germline ends. The CDR3: CASSPRSDEKLFF. CDR3 sequence (DNA): TGTGCCAGCTCACCACGAAGCGACGAAAAACTGTTTTTT.

The table lists this clone with a count of one. The gene calls are TRBV7-7 and TRBJ2-5; tentatively, D is TRBD2 (6 bases). Trimming pared 1 base from V and 4 bases from J, leaving 16 bases between. This CDR3 has 16 residues. Germline V gives CDR1 SSHAT, CDR2 FNYEAQ (reference sequence). The CDR3 DNA sequence: TGTGCCAGCAGCTTAGGCCGGTTGGGGGGAGGAGAGACCCAGTACTTC. It yields the protein CASSLGRLGGGETQYF.

The gene calls are TRBV6-6 and TRBJ1-2; unclear D gene. The V and J ends lost 2 bases and 6 bases respectively, with 16 bases between them. The CDR3 runs to 15 residues. Germline V lookup: CDR1 MNHNY, CDR2 SVGAGI (reference sequence). For the CDR3, the DNA is TGTGCCAGCAGTTACGGAGCGGGAAAAGTAGATGGCTACACCTTC. Translating gives CASSYGAGKVDGYTF.

This sequence joins TRBV5-1 and TRBJ2-1; TRBD2 might be the D (5 bases). The CDR3 loop spans 13 amino acids. Trimming took off 0 bases at V and 10 bases at J, with 11 bases between the two ends. Germline CDR1 is SGHRS and CDR2 is YFSETQ. For the CDR3, the DNA is TGCGCCAGCAGCTTGGGGGGAATAGCGGAGCAGTTCTTC. It specifies CASSLGGIAEQFF.

This chain connects TRBV28 to TRBJ2-1; tentative D call: TRBD2 (5 bases). The CDR3 is 15 amino acids. V lost 2 bases and J 2 bases, leaving 10 bases between the germline ends. Looked up from germline, CDR1 is MDHEN and CDR2 is SYDVKM. In DNA form, the CDR3 reads TGTGCCAGCAGTTTACAAGCGGAGCCCTACAATGAGCAGTTCTTC. Its protein product is CASSLQAEPYNEQFF.

This chain joins TRBV6-5 and TRBJ2-5; D might be TRBD1 (5 bases). The V gene lost 8 bases and the J gene lost 7 bases, with 23 bases spanning the gap. CDR3 size: 15 residues. Germline V lookup: CDR1 MNHEY, CDR2 SVGAGI. The CDR3: CASARSDSSLGTQYF. CDR3 DNA: TGTGCCAGCGCTCGCTCCGACAGTTCCCTCGGGACCCAGTACTTC.

The chain joins TRBV15 to TRBJ2-1; TRBD2 matches at 9 bases. The CDR3 runs 16 residues. Germline V CDR1 and CDR2: LNHNV, YYDKDF (reference sequence). Losses at the gene ends were 3 bases for V and 3 bases for J; bases not matched to a gene: 6. The CDR3 nucleotides are TGTGCCACCAGCAGGGTAGCGGGAGACGTCTACAATGAGCAGTTCTTC. It specifies CATSRVAGDVYNEQFF.

The CDR3 region has the DNA TGTGCCAGCTCATCAAAGAGGACAGGCTACACAGATACGCAGTATTTT. It codes for CASSSKRTGYTDTQYF. The chain uses TRBV18 and TRBJ2-3; 7 bases match TRBD1. This CDR3 spans 16 amino acids. The germline gives CDR1 KGHSH, CDR2 LQKENI. V dropped 5 bases and J dropped 2; count of bases not matched to a gene: 10.

The rearrangement joins TRBV28 to TRBJ2-1, with TRBD1 identical over 9 bases. The CDR3 is 16 residues long. The V gene end was trimmed by 3 bases and the J gene end by 3 bases; junction bases not matched to a gene: 6. Germline CDR1 and CDR2: MDHEN and SYDVKM. The CDR3 nucleotides read TGTGCCAGCAGTTTCCCTGGACAGGGGCTCTACAATGAGCAGTTCTTC. It is translated as CASSFPGQGLYNEQFF.

V and J are TRBV9 and TRBJ2-3; D unclear. Germline V gives CDR1 SGDLS, CDR2 YYNGEE. Trimming took off 0 bases at V and 1 base at J, with 9 bases between the two ends. This CDR3 has 15 amino acids. The CDR3 here is CASSVAGDGTDTQYF. The DNA of the CDR3 is TGTGCCAGCAGCGTAGCAGGTGATGGCACAGATACGCAGTATTTT.

CDR3 nucleotide sequence: TGCGCCAGCAGCCCCCTGGGAGGGATGCGGGAGACCCAGTACTTC. Its translation: CASSPLGGMRETQYF. The chain carries TRBV5-1 and TRBJ2-5, with 7 bases matching TRBD2. CDR3 length: 15 amino acids. Germline assignment: CDR1 SGHRS and CDR2 YFSETQ. The V gene end was trimmed by 4 bases and the J gene end by 5 bases; junction bases not matched to a gene: 11.

Written as DNA, the CDR3 is TGCGCCAGCAGCCCCGGACTTCCCAATCAGCCCCAGCATTTT. Its protein product is CASSPGLPNQPQHF. The rearrangement uses TRBV5-1 and TRBJ1-5; D gene ambiguous. Trimming left V 4 bases short and J 3 bases short, with 11 bases between. The germline CDR1 and CDR2 sequences are SGHRS and YFSETQ. The CDR3 length is 14 residues.

The chain links TRBV10-3 to TRBJ2-3; D gene ambiguous. Germline values: CDR1 ENHRY, CDR2 SYGVKD. The CDR3 contains 11 residues. Trimming pared 10 bases from V and 2 bases from J, leaving 7 bases between. CDR3 loop: CASSFTDTQYF. The CDR3 DNA sequence: TGTGCCAGCAGCTTCACAGATACGCAGTATTTT.